The clone carrying this T cell receptor (beta chain) occurred many times. Its antigen is currently unknown. This CDR3 comprises 11 residues. Deletions cut 5 bases from V and 5 bases from J, with 5 bases between. Germline CDR1 and CDR2: LGHDT and YNNKEL (reference sequence). The data originate from a study of T cells after yellow fever vaccination. Using its own MiXCR run on the 5' RACE reads, TCRdb lists one record per CDR3 protein. This table has 150,000 or so distinct CDR3 sequences, around 7.2% appearing once. Study-level points and caveats: Most primary-vaccination clones reappeared after the booster (approximately 95% CD4, around 88% CD8). Some clonotypes were seen in both the CD4 and the CD8 compartments. These made up a small share and likely arose from convergent recombination. Weaker overall was a secondary response that nonetheless peaked faster, on day 5 versus 15.

The V and J genes are TRBV3-1 and TRBJ2-3; D is possibly TRBD1 or TRBD2 (5 bases each). Sequenced material: CD4+ T cells sorted from PBMCs, taken 5 to 6 days after the first yellow fever vaccination. The TCR comes from a man between 18 and 35 years old who received the YFV17D yellow fever vaccine. As DNA, the CDR3 is TGTGCCAGCAGCGGGGGAGATACGCAGTATTTT. Protein sequence: CASSGGDTQYF.